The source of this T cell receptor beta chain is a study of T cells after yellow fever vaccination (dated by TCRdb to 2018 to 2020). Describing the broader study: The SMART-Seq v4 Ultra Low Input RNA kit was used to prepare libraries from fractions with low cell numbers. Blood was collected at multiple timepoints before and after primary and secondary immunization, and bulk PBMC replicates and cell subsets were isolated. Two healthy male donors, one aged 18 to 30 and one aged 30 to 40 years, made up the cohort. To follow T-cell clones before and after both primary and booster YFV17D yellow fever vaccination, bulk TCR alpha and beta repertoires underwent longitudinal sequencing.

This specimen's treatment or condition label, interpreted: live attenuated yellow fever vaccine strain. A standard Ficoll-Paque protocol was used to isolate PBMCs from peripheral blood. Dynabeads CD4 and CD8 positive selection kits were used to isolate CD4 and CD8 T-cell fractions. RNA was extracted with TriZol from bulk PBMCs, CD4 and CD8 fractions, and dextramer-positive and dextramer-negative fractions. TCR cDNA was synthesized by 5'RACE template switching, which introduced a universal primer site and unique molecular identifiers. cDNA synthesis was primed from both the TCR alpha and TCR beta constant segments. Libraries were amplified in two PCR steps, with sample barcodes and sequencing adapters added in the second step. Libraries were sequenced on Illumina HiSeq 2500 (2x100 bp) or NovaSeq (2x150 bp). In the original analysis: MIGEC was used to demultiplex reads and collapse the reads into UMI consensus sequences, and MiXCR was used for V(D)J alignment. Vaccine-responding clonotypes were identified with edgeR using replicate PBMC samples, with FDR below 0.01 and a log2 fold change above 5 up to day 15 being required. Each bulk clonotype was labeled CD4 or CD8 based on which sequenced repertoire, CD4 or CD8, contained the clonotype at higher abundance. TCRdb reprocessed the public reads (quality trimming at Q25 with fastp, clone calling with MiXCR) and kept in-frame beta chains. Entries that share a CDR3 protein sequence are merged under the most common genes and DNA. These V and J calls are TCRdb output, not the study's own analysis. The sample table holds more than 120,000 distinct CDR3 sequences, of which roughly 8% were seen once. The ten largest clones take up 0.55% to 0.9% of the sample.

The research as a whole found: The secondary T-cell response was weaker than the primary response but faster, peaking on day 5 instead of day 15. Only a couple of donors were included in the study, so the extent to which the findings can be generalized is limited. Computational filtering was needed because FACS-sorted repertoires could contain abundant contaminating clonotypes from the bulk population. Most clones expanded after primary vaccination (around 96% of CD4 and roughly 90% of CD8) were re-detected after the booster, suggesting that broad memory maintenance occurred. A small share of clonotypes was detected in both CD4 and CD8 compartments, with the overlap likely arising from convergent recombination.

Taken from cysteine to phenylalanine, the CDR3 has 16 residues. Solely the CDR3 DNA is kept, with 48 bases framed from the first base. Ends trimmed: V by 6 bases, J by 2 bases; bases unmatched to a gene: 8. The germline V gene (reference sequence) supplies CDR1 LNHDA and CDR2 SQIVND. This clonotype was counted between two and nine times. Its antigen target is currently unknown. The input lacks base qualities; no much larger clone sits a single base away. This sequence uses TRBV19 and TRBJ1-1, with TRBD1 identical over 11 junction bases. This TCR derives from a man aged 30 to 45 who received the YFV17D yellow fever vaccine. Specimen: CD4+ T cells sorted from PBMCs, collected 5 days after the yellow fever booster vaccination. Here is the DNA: TGTGCCAGTAGACCCGGGACAGGGGGAAGTAACACTGAAGCTTTCTTT. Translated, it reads CASRPGTGGSNTEAFF.